This T cell receptor (beta chain) was recorded in a study of T cell repertoires in cytomegalovirus infection. A single record per CDR3 protein comes from TCRdb applying MiXCR to the reads. The table shows just under 550,000 distinct CDR3 sequences, with about a quarter occurring only once. V lost 5 bases, J lost 4 bases, and 7 bases stayed unmatched. The CDR3 loop spans 14 amino acids. CDR1 SEHNR and CDR2 FQNEAQ come from the germline V gene (reference sequence). The sample comprised PBMCs. The receptor comes from a human donor in good health (CMV status not recorded). Some clones in this sample may be carry-over from other donors' samples. The V gene is TRBV7-9, the J gene TRBJ2-7, with TRBD2 identical over 8 bases. This chain's CDR3 is CASSPGGGAYEQYF. CDR3 DNA sequence: TGTGCCAGCAGCCCCGGGGGGGGGGCTTACGAGCAGTACTTC.